This T cell receptor (beta chain) is from a study of regulatory dendritic cells for organ transplantation. This CDR3 region has 16 residues. J lost 2 bases, V lost 2 bases, and 6 bases had no gene match. Per germline, CDR1 SGHAT and CDR2 FQNNGV. As concerns this clone: What it recognizes is unknown.

Notes on the study in general: Considerable individual heterogeneity was seen in alloreactive memory CD8+ T cells. Mature dendritic cells appeared to drive more memory CD8+ clonal expansion than regulatory ones. Of resting T cell subsets, memory CD8+ had the most alloreactive clonotypes. Naive CD4+ and CD8+ repertoires were highly diverse; memory CD8+ was most oligoclonal.

Sequencing was performed with immunoSEQ multiplex PCR; in TCRdb, only in-frame clones are kept and a portion is missing. The data show some 10,000 clones, around 65% seen once. The TCR originated in a human donor in good health. V and J are TRBV11-2 and TRBJ2-3, with 8 positions matching TRBD2. The material sequenced was memory CD8+ T cells from blood. Subset meaning: CD45RO+ memory T cells. DNA for the CDR3: TGTGCCAGCAGCTTACTCGGGAGGGAGACCACAGATACGCAGTATTTT. Translated, it gives CASSLLGRETTDTQYF.